This T cell receptor (beta chain) was observed in a study of cytomegalovirus exposure and HLA in healthy donors. Study-level information: Of several hundred genotyped donors, more than 65% grouped in the Caucasian-associated ancestry cluster.

With 3 bases clipped from V and 1 base from J, the junction kept 8 bases outside the gene matches. CDR1 is MGHRA and CDR2 is YSYEKL in the germline V gene. The CDR3 totals 17 residues. Primers: 60 Vbeta forward and 13 Jbeta reverse. This table comes from immunoSEQ multiplex PCR, and its TCRdb copy is limited to in-frame clones, with some not included. This sample has over 150,000 clones, with 68% found just once. Broader study findings: Beyond CMV serostatus, there was no information to go on about immune exposure. Cytomegalovirus association was assigned to about 150 TCR beta chains.

Details on this clone: Its specificity is not known. The same CDR3 arises from other DNA sequences in this sample as well.

This receptor was identified in a man aged 50 to 60 in good health and CMV-seronegative. This chain connects TRBV4-1 to TRBJ2-1; the match to TRBD1 covers 8 bases. The sequencing input was PBMCs. CDR3 residues: CASSHIAGGLSYNEQFF. The CDR3 nucleotides read TGCGCCAGCAGCCATATAGCAGGGGGCCTATCCTACAATGAGCAGTTCTTC.